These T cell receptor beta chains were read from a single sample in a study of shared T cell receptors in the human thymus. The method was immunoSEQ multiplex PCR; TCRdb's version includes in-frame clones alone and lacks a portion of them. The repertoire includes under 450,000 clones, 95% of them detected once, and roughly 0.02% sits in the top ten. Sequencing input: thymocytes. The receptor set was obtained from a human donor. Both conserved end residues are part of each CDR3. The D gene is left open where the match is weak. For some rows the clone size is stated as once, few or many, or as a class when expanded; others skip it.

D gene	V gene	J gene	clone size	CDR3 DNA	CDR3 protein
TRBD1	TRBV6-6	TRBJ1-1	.	TGTGCCAGCAGCCCAGGGGGAGGTGAAGCTTTCTTT	CASSPGGGEAFF
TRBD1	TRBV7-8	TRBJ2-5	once	TGTGCCAGCAATACTCCAGGACAGGCAGCAGAGACCCAGTACTTC	CASNTPGQAAETQYF
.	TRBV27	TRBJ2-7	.	TGTGCCAGCAGTTCAGGGTTAGCCTACGAGCAGTACTTC	CASSSGLAYEQYF
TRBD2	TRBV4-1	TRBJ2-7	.	TGCGCCAGCAGCCAAGATGTCCCCAGCGGGAGTCACGAGCAGTACTTC	CASSQDVPSGSHEQYF
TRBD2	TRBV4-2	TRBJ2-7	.	TGTGCCAGCAGCCAAGAACTAGGGCGCACTAGCGGTAGCTACGAGCAGTACTTC	CASSQELGRTSGSYEQYF
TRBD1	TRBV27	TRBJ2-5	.	TGTGCCAGCAGCCCCGGACAGGTCCAAGAGGCCCAGTACTTC	CASSPGQVQEAQYF
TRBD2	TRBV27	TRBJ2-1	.	TGTGCCAGCAGTTTCGCGACTAGCGGGCTGAGCTCCTACAATGAGCAGTTCTTC	CASSFATSGLSSYNEQFF
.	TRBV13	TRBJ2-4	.	TGTGCCAGCAGCTTTAACAGGGACCTAAACATTCAGTACTTC	CASSFNRDLNIQYF
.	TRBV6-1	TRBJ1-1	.	TGTGCCAGCAGTGCGGGTTCGCCCATGAACACTGAAGCTTTCTTT	CASSAGSPMNTEAFF
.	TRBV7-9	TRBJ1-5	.	TGTGCCAGCGCACCTGGTCGTAGCCCGCAAAGGGAGAGCAATCAGCCCCAGCATTTT	CASAPGRSPQRESNQPQHF
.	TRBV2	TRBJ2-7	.	TGTGCCAGCCTTTTTCGGGTCACCTACGAGCAGTACTTC	CASLFRVTYEQYF
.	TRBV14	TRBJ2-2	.	TGTGCCAGCAGCCAATTACGTACAGAAAAATCCGGGGAGCTGTTTTTT	CASSQLRTEKSGELFF
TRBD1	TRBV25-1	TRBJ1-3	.	TGTGCCAGCAGTTACCCCGGGACAGGGTCTGGAAACACCATATATTTT	CASSYPGTGSGNTIYF
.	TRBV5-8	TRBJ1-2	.	TGTGCCAGCAGCTTGGAAGGACAGCAGAACTATGGCTACACCTTC	CASSLEGQQNYGYTF
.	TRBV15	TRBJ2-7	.	TGTGCCACCAGCAGAGACCTTGTAGGTCCGAAACTCTCCTACGAGCAGTACTTC	CATSRDLVGPKLSYEQYF
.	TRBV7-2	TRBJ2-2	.	TGTGCCAGCAGGCTTAGGTCCGGGGAGCTGTTTTTT	CASRLRSGELFF
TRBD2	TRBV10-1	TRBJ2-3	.	TGCGCCAGCAGTGAGGTAGCGCGGGAGGGGAACACAGATACGCAGTATTTT	CASSEVAREGNTDTQYF
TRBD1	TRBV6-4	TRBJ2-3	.	TGTGCCAGCACCCCGAGGGGGCTTCCGACAGATACGCAGTATTTT	CASTPRGLPTDTQYF
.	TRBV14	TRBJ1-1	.	TGTGCCAGCAGCCCCCGGTTCGACACTGAAGCTTTCTTT	CASSPRFDTEAFF
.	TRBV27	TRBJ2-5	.	TGTGCCAGCTCTCATTGGGGTTTCGGAGAGACCCAGTACTTC	CASSHWGFGETQYF
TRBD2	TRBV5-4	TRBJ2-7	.	TGTGCCAGCAGCTTAGGACTAGCGGGAGTAACGACCGCCTACGAGCAGTACTTC	CASSLGLAGVTTAYEQYF
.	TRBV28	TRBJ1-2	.	TGTGCCAGCAGCTCGACCACAGGGACTGGCTACACCTTC	CASSSTTGTGYTF
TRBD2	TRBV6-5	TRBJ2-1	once	TGTGCCAGCACCTTGACTAGCGGGGGCCGGGATGAGCAGTTCTTC	CASTLTSGGRDEQFF
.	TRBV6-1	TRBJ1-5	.	TGTGCCAGCAGTGAACGGCAGGGGAGGAGCAATCAGCCCCAGCATTTT	CASSERQGRSNQPQHF
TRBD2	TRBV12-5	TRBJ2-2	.	TGTGCTAGTGGTTTGGTGACTAGCGGGAGGGCCCTCACCGGGGAGCTGTTTTTT	CASGLVTSGRALTGELFF
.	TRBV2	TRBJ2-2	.	TGTGCCGTACAGACCGCGGAGAACACCGGGGAGCTGTTTTTT	CAVQTAENTGELFF
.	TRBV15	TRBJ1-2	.	TGTGCCACCAGCACAGGGGACCATTTGGGCTACACCTTC	CATSTGDHLGYTF
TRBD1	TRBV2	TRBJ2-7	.	TGTGCCAGCATTAGGACAGGGTTCGAGCAGTACTTC	CASIRTGFEQYF
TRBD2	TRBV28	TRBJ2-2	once	TGTGCCAGCAGTTTAACACTAGCGGGAGGCCACACCGGGGAGCTGTTTTTT	CASSLTLAGGHTGELFF
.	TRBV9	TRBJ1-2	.	TGTGCCAGCAGCAAGCGACGGCGGGATGGCTACACCTTC	CASSKRRRDGYTF
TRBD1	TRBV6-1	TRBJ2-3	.	TGTGCCAGCACCGGGACAGTCTCCACAGATACGCAGTATTTT	CASTGTVSTDTQYF
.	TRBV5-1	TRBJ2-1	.	TGCGCCAGCAGCTATCTCCCAGGGGGGGACAATGAGCAGTTCTTC	CASSYLPGGDNEQFF
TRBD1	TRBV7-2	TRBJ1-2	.	TGTGCCAGCAGCTCTTTACCCCGGACAGGGAGTAACTATGGCTACACCTTC	CASSSLPRTGSNYGYTF
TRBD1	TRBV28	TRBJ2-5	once	TGTGCCAGCACCTCACAGGGGGCTTATAGGGTGGAGACCCAGTACTTC	CASTSQGAYRVETQYF
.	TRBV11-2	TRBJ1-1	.	TGTGCCAGCAGCTTAGCTCACTCGGTGTGGACGGCGAACACTGAAGCTTTCTTT	CASSLAHSVWTANTEAFF
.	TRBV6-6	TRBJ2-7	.	TGTGCCAGCAGTCACCCACGTAGGACAGATCCCTACGAGCAGTACTTC	CASSHPRRTDPYEQYF
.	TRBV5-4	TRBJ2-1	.	TGTGCCAGCAGCTTCCCCGTGGCCGCGGAGAGCTCCTACAATGAGCAGTTCTTC	CASSFPVAAESSYNEQFF